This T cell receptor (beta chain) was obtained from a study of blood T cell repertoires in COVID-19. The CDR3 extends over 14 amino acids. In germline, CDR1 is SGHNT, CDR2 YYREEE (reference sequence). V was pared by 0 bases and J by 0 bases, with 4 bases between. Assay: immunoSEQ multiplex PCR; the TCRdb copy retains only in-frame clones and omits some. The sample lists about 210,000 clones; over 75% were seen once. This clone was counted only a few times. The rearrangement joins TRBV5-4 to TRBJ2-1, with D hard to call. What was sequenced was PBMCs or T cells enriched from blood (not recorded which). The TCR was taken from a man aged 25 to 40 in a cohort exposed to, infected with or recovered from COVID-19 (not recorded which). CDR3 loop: CASSLDSSYNEQFF. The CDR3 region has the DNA TGTGCCAGCAGCTTGGACAGCTCCTACAATGAGCAGTTCTTC.